This T cell receptor beta chain derives from a study of identical twins. Whole-study results and caveats: A cross-sectional statistical analysis, not follow-up of the same donors, supported the conclusions.

This clonotype was counted at least ten times. Its antigen remains unidentified. Template switching introduced a universal primer site, and the cDNA bore unique molecular identifiers. TCRdb reprocessed the 5' RACE reads with MiXCR, giving one entry per CDR3 protein. Of 400,000 to 550,000 distinct CDR3 sequences in the sample, roughly an eighth were seen once. Germline-derived CDR1 and CDR2 are SNHLY and FYNNEI. This CDR3 is 14 amino acids long. The V and J ends lost 7 bases and 2 bases, in that order; junction bases with no gene match: 2. The data were also submitted as part of a second study, on yellow fever vaccine responses in identical twins.

The rearrangement uses TRBV2 and TRBJ2-2, with TRBD2 matching over 9 bases. This receptor was taken from a woman between 18 and 29 years old in good health. Sequencing used CD4+ T cells sorted from blood. The CDR3 DNA reads as TGTGCCAGCAAAGCGGGGGGTAACACCGGGGAGCTGTTTTTT. It yields the protein CASKAGGNTGELFF.